The present T cell receptor (beta chain) was sequenced within a study of cytomegalovirus exposure and HLA in healthy donors. The wider study: Earlier sequencing of some 180 million T cells yielded 100 million to 140 million unique TCR beta sequences.

Unrecorded immune exposures were likely, despite nominal health at sampling. Findings and caveats of the study: Exclusion as indistinguishable affected some V segments, including TRBV6-2 and TRBV6-3.

The V segment lost 5 bases and the J segment 7 bases; nucleotides outside the gene matches: 4. This CDR3 contains 15 residues. Per the germline V gene, CDR1 is SGHVS and CDR2 is FNYEAQ. Researchers ran the PCR with 60 Vbeta and 13 Jbeta primers. Repertoires were generated with immunoSEQ multiplex PCR, while TCRdb's copy carries only in-frame clones and drops some. The table includes more than 90,000 clones, around 76% detected once. Of note for this clone: Its antigen is still unknown.

Sequences were obtained from PBMCs. This chain joins TRBV7-6 and TRBJ2-1; TRBD2 matches at 14 bases. This TCR was sampled from a man in his forties in good health and CMV-seropositive. The CDR3 sequence is CASSDGTSGGNEQFF. CDR3 DNA: TGTGCCAGCAGCGACGGGACTAGCGGGGGAAATGAGCAGTTCTTC.